Sequencing of this T cell receptor (beta chain) was carried out in a study of CD8+CD57+ T cells in acquired aplastic anemia. This clonotype appeared a single time. Germline CDR1 reads ENHRY; CDR2 reads SYGVKD. Trimming at V came to 4 bases and at J to 2 bases, leaving 5 bases not matched to a gene. The CDR3 contains 15 residues. CDR3 and TCR beta VDJ profiling relied on genomic DNA as the template. Using its own MiXCR run on the reads, TCRdb lists one record per CDR3 protein. The table records around 50,000 distinct CDR3 sequences, roughly 69% of them present only once. The chain links TRBV10-3 to TRBJ2-7, with 10 bases lining up with TRBD2. The TCR comes from a human donor in good health, serving as a control. Sample: sorted CD4+, CD8+, or CD8+CD57+ T cells (not recorded which) from PBMCs. The CDR3 DNA reads as TGTGCCATCAGTGGGCGAGGACTAGCGGCCTACGAGCAGTACTTC. Translation gives CAISGRGLAAYEQYF.